Following are 18 T cell receptor beta chains from one sample sequenced in a study of regulatory T cells in long-lasting Graves disease. Time point given: newly diagnosed GD, antithyroid drugs for less than 3 months. PBMCs were the source of the RNA used for TCR sequencing. Construction of TCR beta libraries relied on iRepertoire HTBI primers and on Arm-PCR targeting CDR3 regions. TCRdb reanalysed the multiplex PCR reads using MiXCR and keeps one entry per CDR3 protein. The repertoire includes some 400,000 distinct CDR3 sequences, 14% to 15% of them detected once, and 16% sits in the top ten. This sample was shared with a second study, whose subject was T cells in Graves' hyperthyroidism and ophthalmopathy.

This specimen consisted of peripheral blood mononuclear cells (PBMCs), obtained at new diagnosis, from a patient treated with antithyroid drugs. The receptors here all came from a woman younger than 45 with Graves disease.

This clonotype was seen a handful of times. CDR3 region: CASSPKDRGEETQYF. As DNA, the CDR3 is TGTGCCAGCAGCCCCAAGGACAGGGGAGAAGAGACCCAGTACTTC. The chain carries TRBV7-8 and TRBJ2-5; 9 bases are a match to TRBD1. From germline, CDR1 is SGHVS and CDR2 FQNEAQ. The CDR3 runs 15 residues. V was pared by 5 bases and J by 3 bases, with 7 bases of the junction left unmatched.

At least ten counts were recorded for this clonotype. The chain has TRBV12-3 or TRBV12-4 and TRBJ1-5; unclear D gene. V was pared by 7 bases and J by 3 bases, with 16 bases between. The CDR3 spans 15 residues. CDR3 sequence reads: CASTLRGSINQPQHF. DNA for the CDR3: TGTGCCAGCACCCTCCGAGGCAGTATCAATCAGCCCCAGCATTTT.

The CDR3, as DNA: TGTGCCAGCAGTTACGGAGCGCTAGCCAAAAACATTCAGTACTTC. This gives the protein CASSYGALAKNIQYF. The chain joins TRBV6-9 to TRBJ2-4; D remains ambiguous. The CDR3 spans 15 residues. V gave up 3 bases and J gave up 0 bases, with 9 bases separating them. Germline CDR1 and CDR2: MNHGY and SVAAGI.

This clonotype was seen more than once but under ten times. The CDR3 nucleotides are TGCAGTGCTAGAGATAGTCAGGGGGCACCCTACGAGCAGTACTTC. Amino acid sequence: CSARDSQGAPYEQYF. The chain couples TRBV20-1 to TRBJ2-7; 8 positions agree with TRBD1. Germline loops: CDR1 DFQATT, CDR2 SNEGSKA (reference sequence). This CDR3 is 15 amino acids long. V dropped 0 bases and J dropped 2; count of bases not matched to a gene: 6.

This clonotype has just a few counts. This chain uses TRBV18 with TRBJ1-4; D not resolved. Germline V CDR1 and CDR2: KGHSH, LQKENI. The CDR3 is 15 residues long. The V end was cut by 2 bases, the J end by 0 bases, with 7 bases between. The CDR3 DNA reads TGTGCCAGCTCACCAAGGGAGGCAACTAATGAAAAACTGTTTTTT. Residues: CASSPREATNEKLFF.

This clonotype was detected ten times or more. The CDR3 spells CASSVISGAGDTQYF. The CDR3, as DNA: TGTGCCAGCAGCGTAATCTCGGGGGCGGGAGATACGCAGTATTTT. This chain connects TRBV7-6 to TRBJ2-3; D may correspond to TRBD1 or TRBD2 (6 bases each). The CDR3 totals 15 residues. V was trimmed by 5 bases and J by 5 bases, leaving 17 bases between them. Germline V gene sequence: CDR1 SGHVS, CDR2 FNYEAQ.

This clonotype showed up many times. This rearrangement joins TRBV11-3 to TRBJ1-1; weak D call: TRBD1 (6 bases). Germline V CDR1 and CDR2: SGHNT, YENEEA. The CDR3 contains 14 residues. The V end lost 5 bases, the J end lost 0 bases, and 10 bases lay between the germline ends. The CDR3 DNA sequence: TGTGCCAGCAGCATTACAGGGCTGAACACTGAAGCTTTCTTT. It encodes CASSITGLNTEAFF.

This clonotype was seen repeatedly, ten times or more. V is TRBV3-1 and J is TRBJ1-4, with 8 nucleotides matching TRBD1. The V gene end was trimmed by 1 base and the J gene end by 7 bases; junction bases not matched to a gene: 8. Germline V gene sequence: CDR1 LGHDT, CDR2 YNNKEL (reference sequence). The CDR3 loop spans 16 amino acids. The CDR3 nucleotides read TGTGCCAGCAGCCAAGTCTCAGGGACAGGAGCTGAAAAACTGTTTTTT. Its translation is CASSQVSGTGAEKLFF.

This clonotype was seen ten or more times. The chain combines TRBV9 with TRBJ2-7, with TRBD2 as a possible D gene (5 bases). Germline V gene lookup returns CDR1 SGDLS and CDR2 YYNGEE. V gave up 5 bases and J gave up 3 bases, with 15 bases separating them. The CDR3 has 14 amino acids. The CDR3 loop reads CASSPAEIHYEQYF. CDR3 in DNA: TGTGCCAGCAGTCCAGCGGAGATACACTACGAGCAGTACTTC.

This clonotype was picked up one time. The chain combines TRBV2 with TRBJ1-2; D not certain. V was shortened by 3 bases and J by 2 bases, with 10 bases between the two germline ends. This CDR3 has 14 residues. Germline CDR1 reads SNHLY; CDR2 reads FYNNEI. CDR3 nucleotide sequence: TGTGCCAGCAGTGAGTCATCCGCAAACTATGGCTACACCTTC. It codes for CASSESSANYGYTF. Full variable domain (remainder filled in from reference TRBV2 and TRBJ1-2): EPEVTQTPSHQVTQMGQEVILRCVPISNHLYFYWYRQILGQKVEFLVSFYNNEISEKSEIFDDQFSVERPDGSNFTLKIRSTKLEDSAMYFCASSESSANYGYTFGSGTRLTVV.

V and J are TRBV20-1 and TRBJ2-2; 9 nucleotides align to TRBD1. Germline V CDR1 and CDR2: DFQATT, SNEGSKA (reference sequence). Germline trimming cut 0 bases from V and 5 bases from J; bases unmatched to any gene: 7. The CDR3 has 16 amino acids. The CDR3 sequence is CSARDKTGGSTGELFF. CDR3 nucleotides: TGCAGTGCTAGAGACAAGACAGGGGGTTCGACCGGGGAGCTGTTTTTT.

This clonotype was seen ten or more times. The chain is built from TRBV29-1 and TRBJ2-3, with D perhaps matching TRBD2 (6 bases). Germline CDR1 is SQVTM and CDR2 is ANQGSEA. Trimming stripped 7 bases from V and 4 bases from J, with 18 bases between. The CDR3 has 14 amino acids. In DNA form, the CDR3 reads TGCAGCGACCTCACTAGCCCCAGACCAGATACGCAGTATTTT. It yields the protein CSDLTSPRPDTQYF.

The J gene is TRBJ1-5, the V gene TRBV7-2, with D perhaps matching TRBD1 (6 bases). Germline V gene data show CDR1 as SGHTA and CDR2 as FQGNSA. Trimming took off 3 bases at V and 13 bases at J, with 16 bases between the two ends. The CDR3 consists of 13 residues. The CDR3 DNA is TGTGCCAGCAGCTTCCAACGACAGGCTGTTCAGCATTTT. Its protein product is CASSFQRQAVQHF.

Many counts were recorded for this clonotype. The chain combines TRBV24-1 with TRBJ1-2; 7 bases agree with TRBD1. The germline V gene encodes CDR1 KGHDR and CDR2 SFDVKD. The CDR3 has 14 amino acids. After removal of 3 bases from V and 6 bases from J, the junction contained 6 bases not matched to a gene. Written as DNA, the CDR3 is TGTGCCACCAGTGATGCCACAGGGGCTAATGGCTACACCTTC. This encodes CATSDATGANGYTF.

This clonotype was found many times. This chain connects TRBV20-1 to TRBJ1-6; 7 bases agree with TRBD1. The V and J ends lost 2 bases and 8 bases, in that order; junction bases with no gene match: 3. Germline V CDR1 and CDR2: DFQATT, SNEGSKA (reference sequence). This CDR3 spans 13 amino acids. For the CDR3, the DNA is TGCAGTGCTAGAAAGGGGGCAGATTCACCCCTCCACTTT. Translation gives CSARKGADSPLHF.

V is TRBV4-1 and J is TRBJ2-5, with a tentative D call TRBD2 (6 bases). Between the trimmed V and J ends, which lost 1 base and 4 bases, there was a span of 13 bases. The germline gives CDR1 MGHRA, CDR2 YSYEKL. The CDR3 sequence is 15 residues long. The CDR3 region is CASSQVNPGGETQYF. CDR3 in DNA: TGCGCCAGCAGCCAAGTTAATCCCGGGGGAGAGACCCAGTACTTC.

The table lists this clonotype with many counts. V is TRBV18 and J is TRBJ2-1; D gene uncertain. Germline V CDR1 and CDR2: KGHSH, LQKENI. Trimming took 2 bases from V and 2 from J, leaving 7 bases between them. The CDR3 extends over 14 amino acids. In DNA form, the CDR3 reads TGTGCCAGCTCACCAGTCGAGACCTACAATGAGCAGTTCTTC. Translating it yields CASSPVETYNEQFF. The full variable domain, with the rest looked up from reference TRBV18 and TRBJ2-1, is NAGVMQNPRHLVRRRGQEARLRCSPMKGHSHVYWYRQLPEEGLKFMVYLQKENIIDESGMPKERFSAEFPKEGPSILRIQQVVRGDSAAYFCASSPVETYNEQFFGPGTRLTVL.

This clonotype showed up many times. The genes are TRBV11-3 and TRBJ2-3; D perhaps matches TRBD1 (6 bases). The V gene's germline CDR1 is SGHNT and CDR2 YENEEA. The CDR3 length is 14 residues. The V end was cut by 3 bases, the J end by 9 bases, with 16 bases between. This chain's CDR3 is CASSLTGRGLTQYF. CDR3 nucleotide sequence: TGTGCCAGCAGCTTGACAGGCCGAGGGTTGACGCAGTATTTT.